This record concerns one T cell receptor (beta chain) sequence. These data belong to a study of technical replicates of blood from a few donors. V was clipped by 4 bases and J by 3 bases; unmatched bases: 6. The germline gives CDR1 SGHKS, CDR2 YYEKEE (reference sequence). This CDR3 has 15 amino acids. Generated by immunoSEQ multiplex PCR, the TCRdb table keeps only in-frame clones and is missing some. The sample includes 90,000 to 100,000 clones, approximately 94% of them seen just once. The origin of this receptor is a human donor in good health. J is TRBJ1-5 and V is TRBV5-5; the match to TRBD1 covers 8 bases. The sample taken for sequencing was T cells isolated from PBMCs. The CDR3 nucleotides read TGTGCCAGCAGCGGTGGGACAGGCGACAATCAGCCCCAGCATTTT. Its translation: CASSGGTGDNQPQHF.